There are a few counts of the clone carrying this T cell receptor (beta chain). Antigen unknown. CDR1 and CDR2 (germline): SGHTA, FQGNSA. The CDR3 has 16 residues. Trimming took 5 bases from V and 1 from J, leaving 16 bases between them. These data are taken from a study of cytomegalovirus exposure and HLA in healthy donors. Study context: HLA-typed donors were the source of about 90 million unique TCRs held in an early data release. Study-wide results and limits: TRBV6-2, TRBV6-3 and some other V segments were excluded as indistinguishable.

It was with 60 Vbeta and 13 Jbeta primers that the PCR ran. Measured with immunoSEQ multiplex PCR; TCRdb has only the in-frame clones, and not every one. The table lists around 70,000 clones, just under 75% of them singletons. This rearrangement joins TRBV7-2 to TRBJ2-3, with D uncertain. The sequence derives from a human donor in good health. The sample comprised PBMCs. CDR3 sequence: CASSREAYAGTDTQYF. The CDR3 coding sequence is TGTGCCAGCAGCCGAGAGGCCTACGCCGGCACAGATACGCAGTATTTT.